This T cell receptor beta chain is drawn from a study of Graves' ophthalmopathy and Graves' hyperthyroidism. The germline CDR1 and CDR2 sequences are LNHNV and YYDKDF (reference sequence). The V gene end was trimmed by 7 bases and the J gene end by 5 bases; junction bases not matched to a gene: 11. The length of the CDR3 is 16 residues. Additional autoimmune diseases, uncontrolled infections, pregnancy or lactation disqualified patients. PBMCs were obtained from roughly 9.5 ml of fresh peripheral blood. RNA transcripts were the template, and TCR beta CDR3 regions were amplified from them. HTBI primers were used in a first-round RT-PCR, which preceded a second-round multiplex PCR. Each CDR3 protein gets one entry after TCRdb re-called the multiplex PCR reads with MiXCR. The table records about 700,000 distinct CDR3 sequences, about 44% of them present only once. This clonotype appeared a few times.

The V call is TRBV15, the J call TRBJ2-6; TRBD1 matches 7 bases. The sequence was collected from an adult man with Graves' ophthalmopathy. The sample consisted of peripheral blood. CDR3 region: CATTPGSGGWANVLTF. The CDR3 bases are TGTGCCACCACTCCCGGGTCAGGGGGTTGGGCCAACGTCCTGACTTTC.